What follows is one TCR beta chain and its context. The data derive from a study of blood T cell repertoires in COVID-19. Study background: Italy, Spain and the United States were the sources of the convalescent and acute COVID-19 samples. Sources were T cells, B-cell-depleted T cells, or PBMCs; the material itself was cDNA or gDNA.

Germline CDR1 SNHLY, CDR2 FYNNEI. The CDR3 runs to 15 residues. Losses at the gene ends were 6 bases for V and 7 bases for J; bases not matched to a gene: 7. The authors' processing: Estimates of nucleated cell counts were drawn from the amplification of reference gene primers. The table came from immunoSEQ multiplex PCR; TCRdb's copy has only in-frame clones and leaves some out. That table supplies the V and J calls and clone size; D and trimming were determined from the DNA. Found here are fewer than 150,000 clones, 70% to 85% of them singletons; the top ten hold over 9.5%. The sample comprised peripheral blood. The clonotype comes from a man aged 55 to 70 who had recovered from COVID-19. The chain is built from TRBV2 and TRBJ1-6; 9 positions agree with TRBD1. The DNA for the CDR3 is TGTGCCAGCAGAATTGGTGGGACAGGGAATTCACCCCTCCACTTT. This translates into CASRIGGTGNSPLHF.